A single sample gave rise to the 15 T cell receptor beta chains below, sequenced in a study of response to subunit inactivated influenza vaccine. Each CDR3 protein is one row after TCRdb ran MiXCR on the RT-PCR reads. The sample shows 280,000 or so distinct CDR3 sequences, about a fifth of them seen only once. The sample in question was PBMCs from blood, obtained around 22 months after vaccination. These receptor sequences come from a man between 50 and 69 years old who received an inactivated influenza vaccine.

The chain uses TRBV10-3 and TRBJ2-2, with 9 positions matching TRBD1. CDR1 ENHRY and CDR2 SYGVKD come from the germline V gene. The CDR3 covers 16 residues. With 3 bases clipped from V and 1 base from J, the junction kept 3 bases outside the gene matches. The CDR3 DNA reads TGTGCCATCAGTGAAGGACAGGGGTGGAACACCGGGGAGCTGTTTTTT. This gives the protein CAISEGQGWNTGELFF.

This clonotype was seen many times. The J gene is TRBJ1-1, the V gene TRBV10-2; D gene unclear. The germline gives CDR1 WSHSY, CDR2 SAAADI. This CDR3 has 12 amino acids. V was shortened by 6 bases and J by 4 bases, with 9 bases between the two germline ends. CDR3: CASRAGRTEAFF. The CDR3 coding sequence is TGCGCCAGCAGGGCGGGCCGCACTGAAGCTTTCTTT.

This clonotype has at least ten counts. As DNA, the CDR3 is TGCGCCAGCAGCCCTACCTACGAGGATTTAGGGAGAGAGCAGTACTTC. The encoded protein is CASSPTYEDLGREQYF. The chain has TRBV5-1 and TRBJ2-7, with D possibly matching TRBD2 (5 bases). With 4 bases removed from V and 7 bases from J, the gap between germline ends came to 24 bases. This CDR3 region has 16 residues. Germline V gene lookup returns CDR1 SGHRS and CDR2 YFSETQ.

This clonotype was counted ten times or more. The V gene is TRBV29-1, the J gene TRBJ1-1, with D possibly being TRBD1 (5 bases). The ends were cut back, 4 bases at V and 3 bases at J, with 6 bases in the middle. The CDR3 extends over 11 amino acids. The germline V gene encodes CDR1 SQVTM and CDR2 ANQGSEA. The chain's CDR3 is CSVVRDTEAFF. CDR3 in DNA: TGCAGCGTTGTCAGGGACACTGAAGCTTTCTTT.

This clonotype was seen at least ten times. The genes are TRBV18 and TRBJ1-5; tentatively, D is TRBD1 (6 bases). Trimming cost V 4 bases and J 5 bases, with 12 bases left between them. This CDR3 is 14 amino acids long. CDR1 is KGHSH, CDR2 LQKENI, per germline. As DNA, the CDR3 is TGTGCCAGCTCACGGGTCGGGGGCTATCAGCCCCAGCATTTT. Translated: CASSRVGGYQPQHF.

This clonotype showed up many times. The chain has TRBV20-1 and TRBJ1-6; D possibly corresponds to TRBD1 (6 bases). Germline loops: CDR1 DFQATT, CDR2 SNEGSKA (reference sequence). The CDR3 extends over 14 amino acids. Deletions cut 4 bases from V and 7 bases from J, with 14 bases between. CDR3 loop: CSAITGWGNSPLHF. CDR3 coding DNA: TGCAGTGCTATAACAGGGTGGGGGAATTCACCCCTCCACTTT.

This clonotype came up a few times. The junction does not match germline at one end; this may be a read error. This chain joins TRBV20-1 and TRBJ2-7; 7 bases agree with TRBD1. CDR1 and CDR2 from the germline V gene are DFQATT and SNEGSKA (reference sequence). The CDR3 runs 14 residues. The CDR3 reads CSVRRGQSSYEQYF. DNA of the CDR3: TGCAGTGTTAGAAGGGGGCAGTCCTCCTACGAGCAGTACTTC.

This clonotype was detected only a few times. The chain combines TRBV4-3 with TRBJ1-6; D perhaps matches TRBD1 (5 bases). The V gene lost 8 bases and the J gene lost 6 bases, with 14 bases spanning the gap. From germline, CDR1 is LGHNA and CDR2 YSLEER. This CDR3 is built from 14 residues. The CDR3 is CASAGGRANSPLHF. CDR3 DNA sequence: TGCGCCAGCGCCGGAGGCAGGGCTAATTCACCCCTCCACTTT.

This clonotype was detected many times. V gene TRBV11-2 combines with J gene TRBJ1-2, with 8 nucleotides matching TRBD1. Losses at the gene ends were 3 bases for V and 0 bases for J; bases not matched to a gene: 21. There are 21 residues in the CDR3. The germline gives CDR1 SGHAT, CDR2 FQNNGV. The CDR3: CASSFRDGPNRDRPTNYGYTF. CDR3 in DNA: TGTGCCAGCAGCTTCCGTGATGGACCAAACCGGGACAGGCCGACTAACTATGGCTACACCTTC. Full variable domain (remainder filled in from reference TRBV11-2 and TRBJ1-2): EAGVAQSPRYKIIEKRQSVAFWCNPISGHATLYWYQQILGQGPKLLIQFQNNGVVDDSQLPKDRFSAERLKGVDSTLKIQPAKLEDSAVYLCASSFRDGPNRDRPTNYGYTFGSGTRLTVV.

This clonotype was detected only a few times. The gene calls are TRBV3-1 and TRBJ2-7; 9 bases fit TRBD2. The germline CDR1 and CDR2 sequences are LGHDT and YNNKEL (reference sequence). The CDR3 spans 16 residues. After removal of 3 bases from V and 5 bases from J, the junction contained 11 bases not matched to a gene. The CDR3 protein is CASSQLSGGIKHEQYF. The DNA of the CDR3 is TGTGCCAGCAGCCAGTTAAGCGGGGGGATAAAACACGAGCAGTACTTC.

This rearrangement joins TRBV15 to TRBJ1-6; TRBD1 aligns across 10 bases. The V gene's germline CDR1 is LNHNV and CDR2 YYDKDF (reference sequence). The CDR3 contains 14 residues. J was trimmed by 14 bases and V by 7 bases; bases with no gene match: 11. The chain's CDR3 is CATTSGTGDRALHF. The CDR3 bases are TGTGCCACCACCTCGGGGACAGGGGATCGAGCCCTCCACTTT.

V and J are TRBV28 and TRBJ1-4; weak D call: TRBD1 (6 bases). Germline CDR1 reads MDHEN; CDR2 reads SYDVKM. The V end was cut by 6 bases, the J end by 7 bases, with 18 bases between. This CDR3 region has 15 residues. The CDR3 loop reads CASRSPGGASEKLFF. CDR3 in DNA: TGTGCCAGCAGGTCACCGGGGGGCGCCTCTGAAAAACTGTTTTTT.

This chain joins TRBV12-3 or TRBV12-4 and TRBJ2-5; D is ambiguous. Trimming pared 7 bases from V and 2 bases from J, leaving 8 bases between. The CDR3 runs to 12 residues. The CDR3 loop reads CASMDGQETQYF. CDR3 sequence (DNA): TGTGCCAGCATGGACGGACAAGAGACCCAGTACTTC.

This rearrangement joins TRBV2 to TRBJ2-1; D is unresolved. V gave up 2 bases and J gave up 6 bases, with 5 bases separating them. CDR1 and CDR2 from the germline V gene are SNHLY and FYNNEI. This CDR3 is built from 12 residues. CDR3 bases: TGTGCCAGCAGTGAACGGCTCAATGAGCAGTTCTTC. Amino acids: CASSERLNEQFF.

The chain joins TRBV7-2 to TRBJ2-1; the match to TRBD2 covers 9 bases. CDR1 is SGHTA and CDR2 is FQGNSA in the germline V gene. Losses at the gene ends were 1 base for V and 8 bases for J; bases not matched to a gene: 9. The CDR3 loop spans 16 amino acids. The CDR3 nucleotides read TGTGCCAGCAGCTTAGGTCTAGCGGGACATCGAGATGAGCAGTTCTTC. Amino acid sequence: CASSLGLAGHRDEQFF.